Listed here are 4 T cell receptor beta chains from one sample, sequenced in a study of cytomegalovirus exposure and HLA in healthy donors. This table comes from immunoSEQ multiplex PCR, and its TCRdb copy is limited to in-frame clones, with some not included. Of under 200,000 clones listed, about nine tenths are singletons. The specimen was PBMCs. These receptors all come from a woman in her late teens or twenties in good health and CMV-seropositive.

This clone has more than one count but fewer than ten. This chain links TRBV4-2 with TRBJ1-2; D is unresolved. CDR3 length equals 14 residues. CDR1 LGHNA and CDR2 YNFKEQ come from the germline V gene. V lost 2 bases to trimming and J lost 4 bases, with 11 bases between them. DNA of the CDR3: TGTGCCAGCAGCCAAATGACTGCTGGCTATGGCTACACCTTC. Its translation is CASSQMTAGYGYTF.

This chain uses TRBV4-2 with TRBJ2-3; 9 bases are a match to TRBD2. Trimming at V came to 4 bases and at J to 1 base, leaving 9 bases not matched to a gene. Germline assignment: CDR1 LGHNA and CDR2 YNFKEQ. This CDR3 has 17 residues. The CDR3, as DNA: TGTGCCAGCAGCCTTAGTAGCGGGGGCTTGGGCACAGATACGCAGTATTTT. As protein: CASSLSSGGLGTDTQYF.

The chain employs TRBV30 and TRBJ1-2; D gene uncertain. The CDR3 runs to 12 residues. Germline CDR1 GTSNPN, CDR2 SVGIG (reference sequence). V gave up 5 bases and J gave up 8 bases, with 15 bases separating them. The DNA for the CDR3 is TGTGCCTGGGGATTCCCAGCGCGGGGCTACACCTTC. Its protein is CAWGFPARGYTF. The full variable domain, its missing parts supplied by reference TRBV30 and TRBJ1-2, is SQTIHQWPATLVQPVGSPLSLECTVEGTSNPNLYWYRQAAGRGLQLLFYSVGIGQISSEVPQNLSASRPQDRQFILSSKKLLLSDSGFYLCAWGFPARGYTFGSGTRLTVV.

The chain employs TRBV5-8 and TRBJ2-7; TRBD1 matches at 8 bases. CDR1 SGHTS and CDR2 YDEGEE come from the germline V gene. This CDR3 contains 15 residues. Germline trimming cut 4 bases from V and 7 bases from J; bases unmatched to any gene: 13. The CDR3 spells CASSPAGTGLGEQYF. CDR3 DNA sequence: TGTGCCAGCAGCCCCGCCGGGACAGGCCTTGGTGAGCAGTACTTC.